The rows below give T cell receptor beta chains drawn from one sample of a study of persistence of HIV-infected CD4 T cells. Their cognate antigens are unknown. Libraries were prepared by immunoSEQ multiplex PCR; TCRdb keeps only in-frame clonotypes and omits some of them. The sample has just under 65,000 clones, over 60% seen once. The source was CD4+ T cells sorted from PBMCs after roughly 19-hour stimulation, collected from a patient who received antiretroviral therapy. These receptors all stem from an adult man with HIV who was CMV-seropositive. Each CDR3 is given with its conserved first and last residue. The order of the fields is clone size, V gene, D gene, J gene, CDR3 DNA, CDR3 protein. The D gene is left open where the match is weak. Size is stated for part of the rows, as once, few or many counts, or as a class when the clone is expanded.

NA	TRBV19	TRBD1	TRBJ1-2	TGTGCCAGTAGTATGAGGGCCCAGGGGGTAGGCTACACCTTC	CASSMRAQGVGYTF
medium-sized	TRBV2	NA	TRBJ1-5	TGTGCCAGCAGTGACAGGGGCAATCAGCCCCAGCATTTT	CASSDRGNQPQHF
NA	TRBV19	NA	TRBJ2-6	TGTGCCAGTAGTCTCAGCGCCGGGGCCAACGTCCTGACTTTC	CASSLSAGANVLTF
NA	TRBV20-1	NA	TRBJ1-1	TGCAGTGCTAGTCCTGGGCCGAACACTGAAGCTTTCTTT	CSASPGPNTEAFF
NA	TRBV4-1	NA	TRBJ1-5	TGCGCCAGCAGCCAGTCGGAAGGGCTCGGGCCCCAGCATTTT	CASSQSEGLGPQHF
NA	TRBV29-1	TRBD1	TRBJ2-1	TGCAGCGTTGCGAGGGACAGGGGCCGCTCCTACAATGAGCAGTTCTTC	CSVARDRGRSYNEQFF
NA	TRBV6-2/TRBV6-3	NA	TRBJ1-5	TGTGCCAGCAGTTACTTACAGGGAGGCAATCAGCCCCAGCATTTT	CASSYLQGGNQPQHF
once	TRBV5-1	TRBD2	TRBJ2-3	TGCGCCAGCAGCATTAGCGGGGGCAGCACAGATACGCAGTATTTT	CASSISGGSTDTQYF
NA	TRBV3-1/TRBV3-2	TRBD2	TRBJ2-5	TGTGCCAGCAGCCAATTTACCGGGACTAGCGGAGAGACCCAGTACTTC	CASSQFTGTSGETQYF
few	TRBV29-1	NA	TRBJ2-7	TGCAGCGTTGAAGATCCTCAGGGTTCCAGAAAACAGTACTTC	CSVEDPQGSRKQYF
NA	TRBV27	NA	TRBJ2-3	TGTGCCAGCAGTTTAACTCGGGGGACTGTATCCAGCCGCACAGATACGCAGTATTTT	CASSLTRGTVSSRTDTQYF
few	TRBV19	NA	TRBJ2-7	TGTGCCAGTAGTAGACAGGGCGGGAACTACGAGCAGTACTTC	CASSRQGGNYEQYF
few	TRBV7-9	NA	TRBJ1-2	TGTGCCAGCAGCTTAGCGGGCAGGGATAACTATGGCTACACCTTC	CASSLAGRDNYGYTF
few	TRBV2	NA	TRBJ2-7	TGTGCCAGCAGCGGAAACCTCAGGGTCGAGCAGTACTTC	CASSGNLRVEQYF
NA	TRBV18	NA	TRBJ1-6	TGTGCCAGCTCACCAAAACAGGGTTCCAATTCACCCCTCCACTTT	CASSPKQGSNSPLHF
NA	TRBV5-1	NA	TRBJ2-5	TGCGCCAGCAGCTTCTCTTCAGGCCAAGAGACCCAGTACTTC	CASSFSSGQETQYF
NA	TRBV5-6	NA	TRBJ2-3	TGTGCCAGCAGCCGGGACAACATCACCACAGATACGCAGTATTTT	CASSRDNITTDTQYF
once	TRBV6-1	NA	TRBJ1-5	TGTGCCAGCAGTGACACAGGGAAAGGTCAGCCCCAGCATTTT	CASSDTGKGQPQHF
NA	TRBV4-2	TRBD1	TRBJ1-2	TGTGCCAGCAGCCAAGATCTCGGTCCCCGGACAGGATCCGGCTACACCTTC	CASSQDLGPRTGSGYTF
NA	TRBV7-9	NA	TRBJ2-1	TGTGCCAGCGGCCACAATGAGCAGTTCTTC	CASGHNEQFF
NA	TRBV3-1/TRBV3-2	NA	TRBJ1-3	TGTGCCAGCAGCCAAGGTCAGGTGGGCTACTCTGGAAACACCATATATTTT	CASSQGQVGYSGNTIYF
NA	TRBV3-1/TRBV3-2	NA	TRBJ1-1	TGTGCCAGCAGCCATCAGGGAACTGAAGCTTTCTTT	CASSHQGTEAFF
few	TRBV7-2	NA	TRBJ1-3	TGTGCCAGCACCCCGGCGGTCCGGAGCTCTGGAAACACCATATATTTT	CASTPAVRSSGNTIYF
NA	TRBV3-1/TRBV3-2	TRBD1	TRBJ1-1	TGTGCCAGCAGTCACTCCCGCCAACAGGGGGCGAAGACTTTCTTT	CASSHSRQQGAKTFF
NA	TRBV24-1	TRBD1	TRBJ2-2	TGTGCCACCAGCCCCCCCGCAGGGGGAAAAACCGGGGAGCTGTTTTTT	CATSPPAGGKTGELFF
NA	TRBV28	NA	TRBJ2-2	TGTGCCAGCACCTTTCGGGGGCCCGGGGAGCTGTTTTTT	CASTFRGPGELFF
few	TRBV21-1	NA	TRBJ1-6	TGTGCCAGCAGCCGGGCAGGGGGCTCGGATTCACCCCTCCACTTT	CASSRAGGSDSPLHF
NA	TRBV20-1	NA	TRBJ1-5	TGCAGTGCTAGTACCGGTGGGGGGAGAGGGAGCAATCAGCCCCAGCATTTT	CSASTGGGRGSNQPQHF
NA	TRBV6-1	NA	TRBJ1-6	TGTGCCAGCAGTGAACTGGGGAGGTTTAATTCACCCCTCCACTTT	CASSELGRFNSPLHF
NA	TRBV3-1/TRBV3-2	NA	TRBJ2-1	TGTGCCAGCAGCCCCCCCCAGAGTTACAATGAGCAGTTCTTC	CASSPPQSYNEQFF
NA	TRBV11-2	TRBD1	TRBJ1-1	TGTGCCAGCAGCGATAGACAGGGGGTACGCACTGAAGCTTTCTTT	CASSDRQGVRTEAFF
NA	TRBV3-1/TRBV3-2	NA	TRBJ1-6	TGTGCCAGCAGCCCTGGTGGGGCCCTCCACTTT	CASSPGGALHF
NA	TRBV28	NA	TRBJ1-2	TGTGCCAGCAGTTCAACTACGGAGCTCAGCTACACCTTC	CASSSTTELSYTF
few	TRBV18	NA	TRBJ1-3	TGTGCCAGCTCACCAGGCCTCTCTGGAAACACCATATATTTT	CASSPGLSGNTIYF
NA	TRBV7-2	NA	TRBJ1-6	TGTGCCAGCAGGGATGTTTATAATTCACCCCTCCACTTT	CASRDVYNSPLHF
NA	TRBV7-9	NA	TRBJ1-2	TGTGCCAGCAGCCGGACCGGCGGAGGCTATGGCTACACCTTC	CASSRTGGGYGYTF
few	TRBV9	NA	TRBJ1-3	TGTGCCAGCAGCGTAGAAAGCTCTGGAAACACCATATATTTT	CASSVESSGNTIYF
NA	TRBV3-1/TRBV3-2	NA	TRBJ1-1	TGTGCCAGCAGCACCGCGCGGACAGACGAAGCTTTCTTT	CASSTARTDEAFF
NA	TRBV3-1/TRBV3-2	NA	TRBJ1-2	TGTGCCAGCAGCCAAGATTTCAACTATGGCTACACCTTC	CASSQDFNYGYTF
NA	TRBV5-1	NA	TRBJ1-2	TGCGCCAGCAGCTTGGCCTCAGGGGTCTCCTATGGCTACACCTTC	CASSLASGVSYGYTF
NA	TRBV10-1	NA	TRBJ2-2	TGCGCCAGCAGTGAGGACAGGAACACCGGGGAGCTGTTTTTT	CASSEDRNTGELFF
NA	TRBV7-9	NA	TRBJ2-1	TGTGCCAGCAGCTTAACGGGCAATGAGCAGTTCTTC	CASSLTGNEQFF
once	TRBV5-1	NA	TRBJ2-7	TGCGCCAGCAGCTGGGGGACGGGGGATTCCTACGAGCAGTACTTC	CASSWGTGDSYEQYF
NA	TRBV2	NA	TRBJ1-1	TGTGCCAGCAGTCAAAAGGGACGGATGAACACTGAAGCTTTCTTT	CASSQKGRMNTEAFF
NA	TRBV2	NA	TRBJ2-7	TGTGCCAGCAGTGTCCGGACGGTCTCCTACGAGCAGTACTTC	CASSVRTVSYEQYF
NA	TRBV2	NA	TRBJ2-3	TGTGCCAGCAGTGGATTGAATTCCCCCACAGATACGCAGTATTTT	CASSGLNSPTDTQYF
NA	TRBV3-1/TRBV3-2	TRBD2	TRBJ2-1	TGTGCCAGCTCCTTTAGCGGGGGCGGATCCTACAATGAGCAGTTCTTC	CASSFSGGGSYNEQFF
NA	TRBV7-9	NA	TRBJ1-1	TGTGCCAGCAGCTTGTATAGTTACAACACTGAAGCTTTCTTT	CASSLYSYNTEAFF
NA	TRBV5-6	NA	TRBJ1-2	TGTGCCAGCAGCTTGGCCATGCGCCCCACGACTGGCTACACCTTC	CASSLAMRPTTGYTF
NA	TRBV6-4	NA	TRBJ2-2	TGTGCCAGCAGTGACTCAGGGAGAACCTACTTCCCCGGGGAGCTGTTTTTT	CASSDSGRTYFPGELFF
once	TRBV6-5	TRBD1	TRBJ1-2	TGTGCCAGGTGGGACAGGGTTTCTGGCTACACCTTC	CARWDRVSGYTF
NA	TRBV6-5	NA	TRBJ2-7	TGTGCCAGCAGTTACGTTCTGGGCAACGAGCAGTACTTC	CASSYVLGNEQYF
NA	TRBV3-1/TRBV3-2	NA	TRBJ2-1	TGTGCCAGCAGCCCCAGCGAACTCTCCTACAATGAGCAGTTCTTC	CASSPSELSYNEQFF
NA	TRBV15	NA	TRBJ1-3	TGTGCCACCAGCAGAGACATGGGAAACACCATATATTTT	CATSRDMGNTIYF
medium-sized	TRBV28	NA	TRBJ1-3	TGTGCCAGCAGTTCCGACGGAGTCTCTGGAAACACCATATATTTT	CASSSDGVSGNTIYF
once	TRBV24-1	NA	TRBJ2-1	TGTGCCACCAGTAGCAGGGCGTACAATGAGCAGTTCTTC	CATSSRAYNEQFF
NA	TRBV15	NA	TRBJ1-4	TGTGCCACCAGCAGAGTTACTCAGGAAAAACTGTTTTTT	CATSRVTQEKLFF
NA	TRBV15	NA	TRBJ2-7	TGTGCCACCAGCAGAGAGGGGATCGAGCAGTACTTC	CATSREGIEQYF
NA	TRBV4-2	TRBD2	TRBJ2-1	TGTGCCAGCAGCCACGGTGGGGAGCGGGGGGGCCGCAATGAGCAGTTCTTC	CASSHGGERGGRNEQFF